What follows describes a single T cell receptor (beta chain). Antigen unknown. This sample was included in a study of CD8 T cells in ankylosing spondylitis. Study-level points and caveats: Blood of patients with ankylosing spondylitis appeared to be characterized by a TCR beta motif of about 8 highly homologous variants. CD8+ disease-linked clones were present at relatively low frequencies in blood.

This CDR3 is built from 13 residues. Germline CDR1 SGDLS, CDR2 YYNGEE. The V and J ends lost 0 bases and 8 bases respectively, with 6 bases between them. TCRdb processed the 5' RACE reads anew with MiXCR; each CDR3 protein has one entry. The sample yields 200,000 to 250,000 distinct CDR3 sequences, 18% seen once. The sample consisted of blood, either unsorted or a sorted T cell fraction (not recorded which). The sequence derives from a male donor with ankylosing spondylitis. The J gene is TRBJ1-6, the V gene TRBV9; no reliable D call. This CDR3 reads CASSVAADSPLHF. DNA of the CDR3: TGTGCCAGCAGCGTAGCGGCGGATTCACCCCTCCACTTT.